Following are 26 T cell receptor beta chains from one sample sequenced in a study of response to subunit inactivated influenza vaccine. TCRdb analysed the RT-PCR reads with MiXCR anew, one entry per CDR3 protein. Counted here are fewer than 600,000 distinct CDR3 sequences, approximately 7.2% occurring once; the ten biggest clones make up around 13%. This sample comprised PBMCs from blood, obtained about 23 months after vaccination. All receptors derive from a man between 50 and 69 years old who received an inactivated influenza vaccine.

This clonotype showed up many times. Here the CDR3 reads CSVGGYRGEQYF. In DNA, the CDR3 is TGCAGCGTTGGGGGATACAGGGGCGAGCAGTACTTC. The chain combines TRBV29-1 with TRBJ2-7; the match to TRBD1 covers 7 bases. The CDR3 spans 12 residues. Germline V lookup: CDR1 SQVTM, CDR2 ANQGSEA. V gave up 4 bases and J gave up 6 bases; unmatched junction bases: 6.

This clonotype was recorded a few times. The chain is built from TRBV7-6 and TRBJ2-7, with 10 bases matching TRBD2. Germline V gene data show CDR1 as SGHVS and CDR2 as FNYEAQ. This CDR3 spans 15 amino acids. The V segment lost 5 bases and the J segment 4 bases; nucleotides outside the gene matches: 8. The CDR3 loop is CASSPTGLAYYEQYF. The CDR3 nucleotides read TGTGCCAGCAGCCCCACGGGACTAGCGTATTACGAGCAGTACTTC.

V usage is TRBV7-9 and J usage is TRBJ2-6, with 7 bases identical to TRBD1. Per germline, CDR1 SEHNR and CDR2 FQNEAQ (reference sequence). The CDR3 runs 14 residues. The V segment lost 5 bases and the J segment 13 bases; nucleotides outside the gene matches: 11. CDR3 DNA: TGTGCCAGCAGCCTACCCTTGGGACAGATAGTCCTGACTTTC. It is translated as CASSLPLGQIVLTF. The variable domain in full, with the rest retrieved from reference TRBV7-9 and TRBJ2-6, is DTGVSQNPRHKITKRGQNVTFRCDPISEHNRLYWYRQTLGQGPEFLTYFQNEAQLEKSRLLSDRFSAERPKGSFSTLEIQRTEQGDSAMYLCASSLPLGQIVLTFGAGSRLTVL.

This clonotype was seen a few times. The chain recombines TRBV18 with TRBJ1-2; 10 positions agree with TRBD1. The J segment lost 8 bases and the V segment lost 1 base, leaving 4 bases of the junction unmatched. Germline CDR1 is KGHSH and CDR2 is LQKENI. CDR3 size: 14 residues. The CDR3 DNA follows: TGTGCCAGCTCACCACAGGGACAGGGGTCCGGCTACACCTTC. This translates into CASSPQGQGSGYTF.

This clonotype was counted ten times or more. The chain has TRBV10-3 and TRBJ1-1; a weak D match, TRBD1 (6 bases). V lost 6 bases to trimming and J lost 1 base, with 12 bases between them. There are 14 residues in the CDR3. CDR1 is ENHRY, CDR2 SYGVKD, per germline. DNA of the CDR3: TGTGCCATCAGGGCAGGGGACTCGAACACTGAAGCTTTCTTT. Translation: CAIRAGDSNTEAFF.

V and J are TRBV20-1 and TRBJ1-2; D not certain. The CDR3 spans 13 residues. Germline V lookup: CDR1 DFQATT, CDR2 SNEGSKA (reference sequence). The ends were cut back, 0 bases at V and 6 bases at J, with 11 bases in the middle. CDR3 in amino acids: CSARDLADNGYTF. Written as DNA, the CDR3 is TGCAGTGCTAGAGATCTGGCCGATAATGGCTACACCTTC.

This clonotype came up a few times. V gene TRBV7-6 combines with J gene TRBJ2-7; D perhaps matches TRBD1 (5 bases). The CDR3 totals 14 residues. V lost 5 bases and J 4 bases, leaving 15 bases between the germline ends. The germline V gene encodes CDR1 SGHVS and CDR2 FNYEAQ. CDR3 in amino acids: CASSPGNGPYEQYF. The CDR3 DNA reads TGTGCCAGCAGCCCAGGGAATGGTCCTTACGAGCAGTACTTC.

V gene TRBV12-3 or TRBV12-4 combines with J gene TRBJ2-2; 8 bases are a match to TRBD1. CDR3 length: 15 amino acids. J lost 8 bases, V lost 7 bases, and 12 bases had no gene match. The CDR3 sequence is CASMEWDRFFGELFF. The CDR3 coding sequence is TGTGCCAGCATGGAGTGGGACAGGTTTTTTGGGGAGCTGTTTTTT.

At least ten counts were recorded for this clonotype. The chain is built from TRBV18 and TRBJ2-1; 8 bases are shared with TRBD1. With V trimmed by 3 bases and J by 0 bases, 1 base remained unmatched. Looked up from germline, CDR1 is KGHSH and CDR2 is LQKENI. The CDR3 contains 15 residues. The DNA of the CDR3 is TGTGCCAGCTCACCGGGGACAGGCTCCTACAATGAGCAGTTCTTC. Its translation: CASSPGTGSYNEQFF.

This clonotype has just a few counts. The chain is built from TRBV9 and TRBJ2-7, with D possibly TRBD2 on 7 matching bases. The V gene's germline CDR1 is SGDLS and CDR2 YYNGEE. The CDR3 is 15 amino acids. V lost 3 bases, J lost 5 bases, and 18 bases lay in between. DNA for the CDR3: TGTGCCAGCAGCGGAGGCGGGGGCCTACCCAACGAGCAGTACTTC. It encodes CASSGGGGLPNEQYF.

This chain uses TRBV29-1 with TRBJ2-2; 11 bases agree with TRBD2. The CDR3 is 16 amino acids. Germline values: CDR1 SQVTM, CDR2 ANQGSEA. With V trimmed by 6 bases and J by 8 bases, 14 bases remained unmatched. The CDR3 loop reads CSVTSGSGINGGELFF. The CDR3, as DNA: TGCAGCGTCACTAGCGGGAGCGGCATCAACGGGGGGGAGCTGTTTTTT.

This clonotype showed up just a few times. V and J are TRBV5-6 and TRBJ2-1; TRBD1 matches 11 bases. Germline CDR1 SGHDT, CDR2 YYEEEE. CDR3 size: 15 residues. J was trimmed by 5 bases and V by 4 bases; bases with no gene match: 5. This chain's CDR3 is CASSPWTGGNNEQFF. CDR3 DNA: TGTGCCAGCAGCCCATGGACAGGGGGCAACAATGAGCAGTTCTTC.

Only a few counts were recorded for this clonotype. This chain uses TRBV5-1 with TRBJ1-1, with D possibly TRBD1 on 6 matching bases. Germline loops: CDR1 SGHRS, CDR2 YFSETQ. The CDR3 length is 17 residues. V lost 4 bases, J lost 1 base, and 20 bases lay in between. The CDR3 here is CASSPGQIHPGNTEAFF. DNA for the CDR3: TGCGCCAGCAGCCCCGGACAGATTCATCCCGGGAACACTGAAGCTTTCTTT.

This clonotype turned up a few times. The chain carries TRBV4-2 and TRBJ2-1; TRBD1 aligns across 7 bases. Germline V gene lookup returns CDR1 LGHNA and CDR2 YNFKEQ. Trimming at V came to 4 bases and at J to 5 bases, leaving 5 bases not matched to a gene. The CDR3 length is 14 residues. This chain's CDR3 is CASSREQGNNEQFF. The CDR3 DNA sequence: TGTGCCAGCAGCCGAGAACAGGGGAACAATGAGCAGTTCTTC.

This clonotype was seen only a few times. The V gene is TRBV5-1, the J gene TRBJ1-1, with a tentative D call TRBD1 (6 bases). Looked up from germline, CDR1 is SGHRS and CDR2 is YFSETQ. The CDR3 is made up of 13 amino acids. The V gene lost 4 bases and the J gene lost 4 bases, with 11 bases spanning the gap. This CDR3 reads CASSIRGPTEAFF. As DNA, the CDR3 is TGCGCCAGCAGCATCAGGGGTCCCACTGAAGCTTTCTTT.

This clonotype was seen more than once but under ten times. V and J are TRBV7-2 and TRBJ2-2, with no clear D. The ends were cut back, 3 bases at V and 1 base at J, with 12 bases in the middle. The CDR3 sequence is 16 residues long. The V gene's germline CDR1 is SGHTA and CDR2 FQGNSA. CDR3 nucleotides: TGTGCCAGCAGCTTTCAAGGTGGCAGGAACACCGGGGAGCTGTTTTTT. Translation: CASSFQGGRNTGELFF. Variable domain in full (rest from reference TRBV7-2 and TRBJ2-2): GAGVSQSPSNKVTEKGKDVELRCDPISGHTALYWYRQSLGQGLEFLIYFQGNSAPDKSGLPSDRFSAERTGGSVSTLTIQRTQQEDSAVYLCASSFQGGRNTGELFFGEGSRLTVL.

This clonotype was observed a handful of times. The chain recombines TRBV5-6 with TRBJ2-3; D may be TRBD1 (5 bases). The CDR3 spans 16 residues. CDR1 SGHDT and CDR2 YYEEEE come from the germline V gene. The ends were cut back, 4 bases at V and 0 bases at J, with 15 bases in the middle. The CDR3 protein is CASSIGRQTSTDTQYF. In DNA, the CDR3 is TGTGCCAGCAGCATTGGGCGACAGACTAGCACAGATACGCAGTATTTT.

In its sample, this clonotype was seen a few times. The chain joins TRBV3-1 to TRBJ2-7; D gene uncertain. V was clipped by 0 bases and J by 3 bases, with 6 bases between them. Germline CDR1 is LGHDT and CDR2 is YNNKEL (reference sequence). CDR3 size: 13 residues. The CDR3 DNA follows: TGTGCCAGCAGCCAAGAGTCGGTCTACGAGCAGTACTTC. It is translated as CASSQESVYEQYF.

This clonotype appeared a few times. The genes are TRBV6-2 or TRBV6-3 and TRBJ2-7; 9 bases map to TRBD2. V shed 6 bases and J 7 bases; nucleotides not matched to a gene: 13. The CDR3 covers 15 residues. Per germline, CDR1 MNHEY and CDR2 SVGEGT. This CDR3 reads CASRYTGTSQKEQYF. DNA for the CDR3: TGTGCCAGCAGATATACCGGGACTAGCCAGAAAGAGCAGTACTTC.

Only a few counts were recorded for this clonotype. V and J are TRBV5-1 and TRBJ2-2, with D possibly matching TRBD1 (6 bases). The CDR3 loop spans 14 amino acids. The V gene's germline CDR1 is SGHRS and CDR2 YFSETQ. V was clipped by 4 bases and J by 8 bases, with 15 bases between them. CDR3 in amino acids: CASSAGQTRGELFF. Written as DNA, the CDR3 is TGCGCCAGCAGCGCCGGACAGACCAGAGGGGAGCTGTTTTTT.

V gene TRBV28 combines with J gene TRBJ2-3, with 7 bases matching TRBD2. In germline, CDR1 is MDHEN, CDR2 SYDVKM. This CDR3 has 14 amino acids. V lost 4 bases to trimming and J lost 2 bases; unmatched junction nucleotides: 3. The CDR3 spells CASSSREDTDTQYF. The DNA of the CDR3 is TGTGCCAGCAGTTCCCGGGAGGACACAGATACGCAGTATTTT.

This clonotype was observed a few times. The rearrangement links TRBV20-1 to TRBJ2-6, with 11 bases identical to TRBD1. With 3 bases clipped from V and 3 bases from J, the junction kept 4 bases outside the gene matches. The CDR3 loop spans 16 amino acids. Germline CDR1 and CDR2: DFQATT and SNEGSKA (reference sequence). The CDR3 DNA sequence: TGCAGTGCTAGGCGGGGACAGGGGGTTGGGGCCAACGTCCTGACTTTC. Protein sequence: CSARRGQGVGANVLTF.

The chain joins TRBV2 to TRBJ1-1, with TRBD1 matching over 7 bases. Trimming took 1 base from V and 1 from J; bases not matched to a gene: 0. The CDR3 extends over 14 amino acids. Germline V gene lookup returns CDR1 SNHLY and CDR2 FYNNEI. CDR3 sequence reads: CASSEGTGNTEAFF. The CDR3 DNA follows: TGTGCCAGCAGTGAAGGGACAGGGAACACTGAAGCTTTCTTT.

This clonotype has ten or more counts. The rearrangement uses TRBV5-1 and TRBJ2-3; tentatively, D is TRBD1 (6 bases). CDR1 is SGHRS, CDR2 YFSETQ, per germline. V lost 4 bases, J lost 2 bases, and 11 bases lay in between. This CDR3 region has 14 residues. CDR3 region: CASSAGQNTDTQYF. Written as DNA, the CDR3 is TGCGCCAGCAGCGCTGGACAGAACACAGATACGCAGTATTTT.

The chain recombines TRBV20-1 with TRBJ2-7; maybe TRBD2 (5 bases). Germline V CDR1 and CDR2: DFQATT, SNEGSKA (reference sequence). The V and J ends lost 0 bases and 4 bases respectively, with 13 bases between them. The CDR3 is made up of 14 amino acids. The chain's CDR3 is CSARDLRAGYEQYF. CDR3 DNA sequence: TGCAGTGCTAGAGATTTAAGGGCGGGTTACGAGCAGTACTTC.

This clonotype has a handful of counts. V and J are TRBV20-1 and TRBJ2-3; D gene uncertain. This CDR3 comprises 15 residues. The V end was cut by 2 bases, the J end by 1 base, with 13 bases between. CDR1 is DFQATT and CDR2 is SNEGSKA in the germline V gene (reference sequence). In nucleotides, the CDR3 is TGCAGTGCTAGACCTCCCCGAACAGGCACAGATACGCAGTATTTT. Encoded protein: CSARPPRTGTDTQYF.